These T cell receptor beta chains were read from a single sample in a study of human T cells and chemical hapten exposure. Each CDR3 protein gets one entry after TCRdb re-called the RACE reads with MiXCR. The repertoire holds 110,000 or so distinct CDR3 sequences, with nearly 35% as singletons. The input for sequencing was whole blood, taken in connection with sensitization to the hapten diphenylcyclopropenone (DPC). The receptors were gathered from a man aged 35 to 55 with alopecia areata. Some clones in this sample may be carry-over from other donors' samples. CDR3s leave out the opening cysteine and the closing phenylalanine or tryptophan. Some rows have no size entry. The others give once, few or many, or a class for an expanded clone.

clone size: .; CDR3 length: 10; J gene: TRBJ1-4; V gene: TRBV29-1; CDR3 protein: SVGRSEGKLF
clone size: .; CDR3 length: 11; J gene: TRBJ1-1; V gene: TRBV6-5; CDR3 protein: ASRIQGNTEAF
clone size: few; CDR3 length: 12; J gene: TRBJ1-5; V gene: TRBV3-1; CDR3 protein: ASSQKTGFQPQH
clone size: few; CDR3 length: 13; J gene: TRBJ2-3; V gene: TRBV9; CDR3 protein: ASSVVTGGRDTQY
clone size: .; CDR3 length: 11; J gene: TRBJ1-2; V gene: TRBV25-1; CDR3 protein: ASSPAYQDGYT
clone size: .; CDR3 length: 15; J gene: TRBJ2-1; V gene: TRBV6-1; CDR3 protein: ASSDGTSGSRYNEQF
clone size: .; CDR3 length: 10; J gene: TRBJ1-4; V gene: TRBV20-1; CDR3 protein: SASLENEKLF
clone size: few; CDR3 length: 14; J gene: TRBJ2-3; V gene: TRBV20-1; CDR3 protein: SAPDRGTRRTDTQY
clone size: few; CDR3 length: 13; J gene: TRBJ2-6; V gene: TRBV14; CDR3 protein: ASSQPGVGANVLT
clone size: .; CDR3 length: 15; J gene: TRBJ1-4; V gene: TRBV7-9; CDR3 protein: ASSLGAGGNTNEKLF
clone size: .; CDR3 length: 13; J gene: TRBJ2-5; V gene: TRBV6-5; CDR3 protein: ASSVSGRVQETQY
clone size: .; CDR3 length: 12; J gene: TRBJ2-1; V gene: TRBV10-3; CDR3 protein: AINPAGAYNEQF
clone size: .; CDR3 length: 14; J gene: TRBJ2-3; V gene: TRBV12-3/TRBV12-4; CDR3 protein: ASSFPASGSTDTQY
clone size: .; CDR3 length: 13; J gene: TRBJ1-5; V gene: TRBV7-8; CDR3 protein: ASSLAATSNQPQH
clone size: .; CDR3 length: 15; J gene: TRBJ2-2; V gene: TRBV6-6; CDR3 protein: ASSYFAGVLNTGELF
clone size: .; CDR3 length: 15; J gene: TRBJ2-2; V gene: TRBV3-1; CDR3 protein: ASSQASGSVFTGELF
clone size: many; CDR3 length: 12; J gene: TRBJ2-1; V gene: TRBV7-3; CDR3 protein: ASSPEVAEGVQF
clone size: .; CDR3 length: 15; J gene: TRBJ2-1; V gene: TRBV10-3; CDR3 protein: AISRGTGTPDYNEQF
clone size: .; CDR3 length: 15; J gene: TRBJ2-6; V gene: TRBV12-3/TRBV12-4; CDR3 protein: ASSFRQVESGANVLT
clone size: few; CDR3 length: 10; J gene: TRBJ2-1; V gene: TRBV6-2/TRBV6-3; CDR3 protein: ASRSGGPQQF
clone size: few; CDR3 length: 14; J gene: TRBJ2-3; V gene: TRBV10-3; CDR3 protein: AISESSRGSTDTQY
clone size: few; CDR3 length: 15; J gene: TRBJ2-3; V gene: TRBV6-5; CDR3 protein: ASSSGRTVPSTDTQY
clone size: .; CDR3 length: 12; J gene: TRBJ2-7; V gene: TRBV5-6; CDR3 protein: ASSFGSGPYEQY
clone size: .; CDR3 length: 13; J gene: TRBJ2-5; V gene: TRBV7-9; CDR3 protein: ASSILGQDGETQY
clone size: .; CDR3 length: 12; J gene: TRBJ2-1; V gene: TRBV6-4; CDR3 protein: ASSDSAGYNEQF
clone size: .; CDR3 length: 14; J gene: TRBJ2-3; V gene: TRBV19; CDR3 protein: ASSPGLASSTDTQY
clone size: many; CDR3 length: 13; J gene: TRBJ2-7; V gene: TRBV4-3; CDR3 protein: ASSPDLGQTYEQY
clone size: once; CDR3 length: 14; J gene: TRBJ2-1; V gene: TRBV7-3; CDR3 protein: ASSGVGQGSRNEQF
clone size: .; CDR3 length: 12; J gene: TRBJ2-5; V gene: TRBV5-1; CDR3 protein: ASSLSVGAETQY
clone size: .; CDR3 length: 14; J gene: TRBJ2-4; V gene: TRBV6-6; CDR3 protein: ASSYWGGATKNIQY
clone size: few; CDR3 length: 14; J gene: TRBJ2-5; V gene: TRBV15; CDR3 protein: ATSRGGTGWRETQY
clone size: .; CDR3 length: 13; J gene: TRBJ2-3; V gene: TRBV20-1; CDR3 protein: SASSGRQLVDTQY
clone size: .; CDR3 length: 14; J gene: TRBJ2-1; V gene: TRBV24-1; CDR3 protein: ATSDRRVGPYNEQF
clone size: few; CDR3 length: 14; J gene: TRBJ1-1; V gene: TRBV6-2/TRBV6-3; CDR3 protein: ASSYSIPLMNTEAF
clone size: .; CDR3 length: 17; J gene: TRBJ2-6; V gene: TRBV6-5; CDR3 protein: ASRGTGWGLRSGANVLT
clone size: few; CDR3 length: 12; J gene: TRBJ2-5; V gene: TRBV29-1; CDR3 protein: SVLDRQGLETQY
clone size: .; CDR3 length: 15; J gene: TRBJ1-6; V gene: TRBV7-2; CDR3 protein: ASSLKGLDSYNSPLH
clone size: few; CDR3 length: 12; J gene: TRBJ1-5; V gene: TRBV27; CDR3 protein: ASSPLSFNQPQH
clone size: .; CDR3 length: 12; J gene: TRBJ2-7; V gene: TRBV12-3/TRBV12-4; CDR3 protein: ASSLTMGQGEQY
clone size: few; CDR3 length: 14; J gene: TRBJ2-3; V gene: TRBV28; CDR3 protein: ASSQTTGMGTDTQY
clone size: few; CDR3 length: 14; J gene: TRBJ2-7; V gene: TRBV28; CDR3 protein: ASSPEGLASSYEQY
clone size: few; CDR3 length: 13; J gene: TRBJ2-7; V gene: TRBV7-9; CDR3 protein: ASSRAGAPSYEQY
clone size: .; CDR3 length: 13; J gene: TRBJ2-7; V gene: TRBV3-1; CDR3 protein: ASSPAGYGSYEQY
clone size: .; CDR3 length: 13; J gene: TRBJ2-7; V gene: TRBV28; CDR3 protein: ASSLVPRSSYEQY
clone size: .; CDR3 length: 14; J gene: TRBJ2-6; V gene: TRBV29-1; CDR3 protein: SVRQGSSSGANVLT
clone size: few; CDR3 length: 13; J gene: TRBJ2-3; V gene: TRBV9; CDR3 protein: ASSGYSTSTDTQY
clone size: few; CDR3 length: 13; J gene: TRBJ2-6; V gene: TRBV2; CDR3 protein: ASRSGFSGANVLT
clone size: few; CDR3 length: 10; J gene: TRBJ2-5; V gene: TRBV7-2; CDR3 protein: ASSLQGETQY
clone size: few; CDR3 length: 14; J gene: TRBJ2-1; V gene: TRBV18; CDR3 protein: ASSPVAASSYNEQF
clone size: .; CDR3 length: 12; J gene: TRBJ2-5; V gene: TRBV5-4; CDR3 protein: ASSLETGSTTQY
clone size: .; CDR3 length: 12; J gene: TRBJ2-7; V gene: TRBV7-9; CDR3 protein: ASSSGQGTYEQY
clone size: .; CDR3 length: 14; J gene: TRBJ2-3; V gene: TRBV28; CDR3 protein: ASSLAGVALTDTQY
clone size: few; CDR3 length: 13; J gene: TRBJ2-1; V gene: TRBV11-2; CDR3 protein: ASSSTAGGDNEQF